Listed here are 28 T cell receptor beta chains from one sample, sequenced in a study of OX40 agonist ivuxolimab in advanced cancers. Here immunoSEQ multiplex PCR was the method, and the copy in TCRdb shows in-frame clones only, minus some. The sample lists over 70,000 clones, roughly 93% seen once, with around 0.33% in the top ten. Sequences were derived from CD4+ or CD8+ T cells sorted from blood, sampled in a trial of the OX40 agonist ivuxolimab. The receptors were sampled from an adult with an advanced solid tumor such as melanoma, head and neck, liver or kidney cancer.

This clone was seen a few times. The chain has TRBV5-1 and TRBJ2-7; 7 bases are a match to TRBD1. V lost 4 bases to trimming and J lost 7 bases; unmatched junction nucleotides: 11. Germline CDR1 is SGHRS and CDR2 is YFSETQ. CDR3 length equals 14 residues. The CDR3 DNA sequence: TGCGCCAGCAGCACTCAACAGGGGACGAGGGAGCAGTACTTC. Protein product: CASSTQQGTREQYF.

The V and J genes are TRBV5-1 and TRBJ1-6, with D unclear. The CDR3 consists of 15 residues. The germline gives CDR1 SGHRS, CDR2 YFSETQ. V was pared by 2 bases and J by 7 bases, with 13 bases between. The CDR3 here is CASSFPDQENSPLHF. In DNA form, the CDR3 reads TGCGCCAGCAGCTTCCCCGACCAGGAGAATTCACCCCTCCACTTT.

This clone was detected only once. CDR3 coding DNA: TGTGCCAGCAGCTTCACCGGGACAGGGACATACGAGCAGTACTTC. It translates to CASSFTGTGTYEQYF. V is TRBV5-5 and J is TRBJ2-7, with 9 positions matching TRBD1. V lost 2 bases to trimming and J lost 4 bases; unmatched junction nucleotides: 7. Germline loops: CDR1 SGHKS, CDR2 YYEKEE (reference sequence). CDR3 length equals 15 residues.

The rearrangement links TRBV4-1 to TRBJ2-3; 11 positions agree with TRBD1. Trimming cost V 2 bases and J 9 bases; bases outside gene matches: 19. The V gene's germline CDR1 is MGHRA and CDR2 YSYEKL. This CDR3 is built from 19 residues. The CDR3 loop reads CASSQRPPGQGVVGGTQYF. CDR3 nucleotides: TGCGCCAGCAGCCAACGACCACCGGGACAGGGGGTTGTTGGGGGAACGCAGTATTTT.

This chain links TRBV11-2 with TRBJ2-7, with D uncertain. The germline gives CDR1 SGHAT, CDR2 FQNNGV. This CDR3 has 14 residues. The V gene lost 5 bases and the J gene lost 1 base, with 12 bases spanning the gap. The CDR3 here is CASSDQTKSYEQYF. The CDR3, as DNA: TGTGCCAGCAGCGACCAAACTAAATCCTACGAGCAGTACTTC.

To note about this clone: Additional DNA sequences in this sample encode the identical CDR3. This chain joins TRBV5-1 and TRBJ2-5, with a tentative D call TRBD2 (5 bases). The ends were cut back, 0 bases at V and 4 bases at J, with 13 bases in the middle. The CDR3 covers 15 residues. CDR1 and CDR2 from the germline V gene are SGHRS and YFSETQ. The CDR3 is CASSLAGSGGETQYF. Written as DNA, the CDR3 is TGCGCCAGCAGCTTGGCCGGCTCTGGAGGAGAGACCCAGTACTTC.

The V gene is TRBV10-3, the J gene TRBJ2-7, with 12 bases identical to TRBD1. Losses at the gene ends were 11 bases for V and 6 bases for J; bases not matched to a gene: 14. CDR3 size: 15 residues. The germline CDR1 and CDR2 sequences are ENHRY and SYGVKD. Here the CDR3 reads CAVLTGDRGQGEQYF. CDR3 nucleotides: TGTGCCGTGCTTACTGGGGACAGGGGGCAAGGCGAGCAGTACTTC.

This clone showed up many times. The chain carries TRBV11-2 and TRBJ2-7; 12 bases fit TRBD1. In germline, CDR1 is SGHAT, CDR2 FQNNGV. The V and J ends lost 6 bases and 7 bases, in that order; junction bases with no gene match: 10. This CDR3 is 15 amino acids long. The CDR3 spells CASSSGQGAIGEQYF. DNA for the CDR3: TGTGCCAGCAGTTCGGGACAGGGGGCTATAGGTGAGCAGTACTTC. Combining the CDR3 with reference TRBV11-2 and TRBJ2-7 gives the whole variable domain EAGVAQSPRYKIIEKRQSVAFWCNPISGHATLYWYQQILGQGPKLLIQFQNNGVVDDSQLPKDRFSAERLKGVDSTLKIQPAKLEDSAVYLCASSSGQGAIGEQYFGPGTRLTVT.

The chain is built from TRBV4-3 and TRBJ2-3; D is unresolved. This CDR3 is built from 15 residues. V shed 0 bases and J shed 3 bases, with 10 bases lying between them. Looked up from germline, CDR1 is LGHNA and CDR2 is YSLEER. CDR3 loop: CASSQDLVGTDTQYF. DNA for the CDR3: TGCGCCAGCAGCCAAGACCTAGTTGGGACAGATACGCAGTATTTT.

This clone was detected a few times. V and J are TRBV4-3 and TRBJ2-2, with unresolved D. The CDR3 runs 14 residues. CDR1 is LGHNA, CDR2 YSLEER, per germline. Trimming removed 4 bases from V and 8 bases from J, with 14 bases in between. The DNA for the CDR3 is TGCGCCAGCAGCCCTTCTTCCGGGTCTGGGGAGCTGTTTTTT. This gives the protein CASSPSSGSGELFF.

The chain carries TRBV5-6 and TRBJ1-2; 7 nucleotides line up with TRBD1. The ends lost 3 bases at V and 8 bases at J; junction bases unmatched: 7. This CDR3 is 13 amino acids long. Germline CDR1 SGHDT, CDR2 YYEEEE. The CDR3 here is CASSYGQERGYTF. The CDR3, as DNA: TGTGCCAGCAGCTACGGACAGGAGAGAGGCTACACCTTC.

The chain joins TRBV7-2 to TRBJ1-5, with 9 positions matching TRBD1. The CDR3 length is 18 residues. The V gene end was trimmed by 2 bases and the J gene end by 0 bases; junction bases not matched to a gene: 8. Germline loops: CDR1 SGHTA, CDR2 FQGNSA. The CDR3: CASSLTGTGSYSNQPQHF. The CDR3 region has the DNA TGTGCCAGCAGCTTAACTGGGACAGGGTCGTATAGCAATCAGCCCCAGCATTTT.

The V and J genes are TRBV5-4 and TRBJ1-2; D perhaps matches TRBD1 (6 bases). The CDR3 has 14 amino acids. Germline lookup yields CDR1 SGHNT and CDR2 YYREEE (reference sequence). V shed 1 base and J shed 3 bases, with 10 bases lying between them. CDR3 sequence (DNA): TGTGCCAGCAGCTTGCAGGGGCAGGACTATGGCTACACCTTC. Protein product: CASSLQGQDYGYTF.

The sample holds a few counts of this clone. J is TRBJ2-3 and V is TRBV7-6; D not resolved. Germline assignment: CDR1 SGHVS and CDR2 FNYEAQ. There are 14 residues in the CDR3. The V gene lost 5 bases and the J gene lost 0 bases, with 9 bases spanning the gap. CDR3 sequence (DNA): TGTGCCAGCAGCCCTCAAGAGAGCACAGATACGCAGTATTTT. Its translation: CASSPQESTDTQYF.

J is TRBJ2-5 and V is TRBV11-1; TRBD2 agrees at 11 bases. There are 16 residues in the CDR3. The germline V gene encodes CDR1 SGHAT and CDR2 FQDESV (reference sequence). The V and J ends lost 3 bases and 5 bases, in that order; junction bases with no gene match: 8. In DNA, the CDR3 is TGTGCCAGCAGCTTCGGGAGTAGCGGGAGGGTGGAGACCCAGTACTTC. As protein: CASSFGSSGRVETQYF.

This chain links TRBV4-3 with TRBJ2-3; the match to TRBD2 covers 7 bases. The germline V gene has CDR1 LGHNA and CDR2 YSLEER. The ends lost 4 bases at V and 4 bases at J; junction bases unmatched: 8. The CDR3 consists of 15 residues. The CDR3 DNA follows: TGCGCCAGCAGCCGAGTTGCGGGAGAGGCAGATACGCAGTATTTT. Translating gives CASSRVAGEADTQYF.

The J gene is TRBJ2-1, the V gene TRBV7-8; the D is unclear. The CDR3 is 15 residues long. Germline lookup yields CDR1 SGHVS and CDR2 FQNEAQ. Trimming pared 0 bases from V and 3 bases from J, leaving 9 bases between. The CDR3 DNA sequence: TGTGCCAGCAGCTTAGCCTATAAAAACTACAATGAGCAGTTCTTC. Encoded protein: CASSLAYKNYNEQFF.

To note about this clone: This CDR3 is missing its conserved last phenylalanine or tryptophan, likely due to a read error. No DNA is shown, since the ends of the CDR3 on it are uncertain; the CDR3 is the one TCRdb lists. The chain combines TRBV2 with TRBJ2-7; the D segment call TRBD2 is taken from the table without a DNA check. In germline, CDR1 is SNHLY, CDR2 FYNNEI. The CDR3 has 14 residues if both end residues are counted. The CDR3 here is CASSEYPTSGSYAL.

The chain uses TRBV19 and TRBJ1-5; 7 bases agree with TRBD1. The CDR3 has 15 amino acids. Germline CDR1 LNHDA, CDR2 SQIVND (reference sequence). The J segment lost 1 base and the V segment lost 5 bases, leaving 5 bases of the junction unmatched. The CDR3 is CASSLNRGSNQPQHF. Written as DNA, the CDR3 is TGTGCCAGTAGTCTAAACAGGGGCAGCAATCAGCCCCAGCATTTT.

The chain couples TRBV30 to TRBJ2-6; D gene uncertain. The germline V and J ends were trimmed by 3 bases and 0 bases, with 9 bases remaining between them. CDR3 length: 15 amino acids. Germline V gives CDR1 GTSNPN, CDR2 SVGIG (reference sequence). Here the CDR3 reads CAWSYVISGANVLTF. The CDR3 DNA follows: TGTGCCTGGAGCTACGTGATCTCTGGGGCCAACGTCCTGACTTTC.

This clone was observed once. The gene calls are TRBV5-1 and TRBJ2-7; D uncertain. Germline loops: CDR1 SGHRS, CDR2 YFSETQ. V lost 5 bases to trimming and J lost 0 bases, with 6 bases between them. CDR3 length equals 12 residues. The CDR3 region is CASRPDSYEQYF. CDR3 in DNA: TGCGCCAGCAGGCCTGACTCCTACGAGCAGTACTTC.

This chain connects TRBV7-8 to TRBJ2-1; 11 bases are shared with TRBD2. Germline V gives CDR1 SGHVS, CDR2 FQNEAQ. J lost 4 bases, V lost 2 bases, and 4 bases had no gene match. The CDR3 contains 16 residues. For the CDR3, the DNA is TGTGCCAGCAGCTTATTGGTAGCGGGAGGGTACAATGAGCAGTTCTTC. This translates into CASSLLVAGGYNEQFF. The full variable domain, in which reference TRBV7-8 and TRBJ2-1 provide the parts outside the CDR3, is GAGVSQSPRYKVAKRGQDVALRCDPISGHVSLFWYQQALGQGPEFLTYFQNEAQLDKSGLPSDRFFAERPEGSVSTLKIQRTQQEDSAVYLCASSLLVAGGYNEQFFGPGTRLTVL.

The chain carries TRBV27 and TRBJ2-5; D perhaps matches TRBD1 (5 bases). CDR3 length: 14 amino acids. Trimming shortened V by 2 bases and J by 11 bases, and 18 bases separated the two germline ends. Germline V gene lookup returns CDR1 MNHEY and CDR2 SMNVEV (reference sequence). CDR3 protein: CASSLRITAGWQYF. The CDR3 bases are TGTGCCAGCAGTTTACGGATCACAGCAGGGTGGCAGTACTTC.

The V and J genes are TRBV18 and TRBJ2-1; D call uncertain. Germline loops: CDR1 KGHSH, CDR2 LQKENI. Between the trimmed V and J ends, which lost 0 bases and 8 bases, there was a span of 11 bases. This CDR3 is 14 amino acids long. The CDR3 nucleotides read TGTGCCAGCTCACCACCGTCTGGTCGGTATGAGCAGTTCTTC. Protein: CASSPPSGRYEQFF.

This clone was seen once. Here the CDR3 DNA reads TGTGCCAGCAGTCTCCTTAGGAGGGGTGAAGCTTTCTTT. This encodes CASSLLRRGEAFF. The chain carries TRBV6-5 and TRBJ1-1, with D tentatively TRBD1 (5 bases). V shed 5 bases and J shed 7 bases, with 14 bases lying between them. CDR3 length equals 13 residues. Germline-derived CDR1 and CDR2 are MNHEY and SVGAGI.

The chain couples TRBV10-3 to TRBJ1-1; TRBD1 is a possible D gene (6 bases). Germline loops: CDR1 ENHRY, CDR2 SYGVKD. The CDR3 length is 11 residues. Trimming took 9 bases from V and 6 from J, leaving 11 bases between them. CDR3 coding DNA: TGTGCCATAAAAGGACAGTCTGAAGCTTTCTTT. This encodes CAIKGQSEAFF.

The V gene is TRBV2, the J gene TRBJ2-1; 11 nucleotides agree with TRBD2. Germline CDR1 SNHLY, CDR2 FYNNEI. Trimming cost V 7 bases and J 4 bases; bases outside gene matches: 6. The length of the CDR3 is 15 residues. CDR3 sequence (DNA): TGTGCCAGCAATCTACTAGCGGGAGTGTACAATGAGCAGTTCTTC. It specifies CASNLLAGVYNEQFF.

CDR3: CASSIGTLAKNIQYF. The CDR3 nucleotides are TGTGCCAGTAGTATTGGAACGCTAGCCAAAAACATTCAGTACTTC. The V call is TRBV19, the J call TRBJ2-4, with unresolved D. Deletions cut 3 bases from V and 0 bases from J, with 9 bases between. Germline lookup yields CDR1 LNHDA and CDR2 SQIVND (reference sequence). The CDR3 has 15 residues. The complete variable domain, with remaining parts taken from reference TRBV19 and TRBJ2-4, reads DGGITQSPKYLFRKEGQNVTLSCEQNLNHDAMYWYRQDPGQGLRLIYYSQIVNDFQKGDIAEGYSVSREKKESFPLTVTSAQKNPTAFYLCASSIGTLAKNIQYFGAGTRLSVL.